This T cell receptor beta chain was sequenced in a study of cytomegalovirus exposure and HLA in healthy donors. Findings and limits, study-wide: Later analysis identified 16,951 TCR beta sequences associated with HLA alleles, using a false discovery rate threshold of 0.05. Roughly uniform sequencing depth across donors was assumed, possibly incorrectly. Some V segments, TRBV6-2 and TRBV6-3 among them, were indistinguishable and were therefore excluded.

PCR employed 60 Vbeta and 13 Jbeta primers. Sequencing used immunoSEQ multiplex PCR; TCRdb keeps in-frame clones, though not all of them. This sample yields about 80,000 clones, of which 67% are seen a single time; about 6.9% belongs to the top ten. Regarding this clone: No antigen is known for it.

Germline V gene lookup returns CDR1 SEHNR and CDR2 FQNEAQ (reference sequence). The CDR3 length is 16 residues. Losses at the gene ends were 3 bases for V and 4 bases for J; bases not matched to a gene: 7. The chain carries TRBV7-9 and TRBJ2-2; TRBD2 matches 8 bases. Source material: PBMCs. This sequence was found in a woman aged 45-59 years in good health and CMV-seropositive. CDR3: CASSFAGGLFTGELFF. Here the CDR3 DNA reads TGTGCCAGCAGCTTTGCGGGAGGACTATTCACCGGGGAGCTGTTTTTT.